One sample yielded the 9 T cell receptor beta chains listed below, sequenced in a study of blood T cell repertoires in COVID-19. Clones were sequenced by immunoSEQ multiplex PCR, and TCRdb holds only the in-frame ones, with some missing. The table has tens of thousands of clones, under 85% seen once. The specimen sequenced was peripheral blood. The source of these receptors is a man aged 55-75 years with acute or convalescent COVID-19.

This chain connects TRBV27 to TRBJ1-6; 10 bases align to TRBD1. The CDR3 length is 16 residues. The V gene's germline CDR1 is MNHEY and CDR2 SMNVEV (reference sequence). V lost 5 bases, J lost 7 bases, and 8 bases stayed unmatched. In DNA form, the CDR3 reads TGTGCCAGCAGTACGATGGGACAGGGGAAAAATTCACCCCTCCACTTT. The encoded protein is CASSTMGQGKNSPLHF.

The gene calls are TRBV19 and TRBJ1-2; weak D call: TRBD1 (6 bases). Germline V CDR1 and CDR2: LNHDA, SQIVND (reference sequence). The CDR3 is 14 residues long. V was shortened by 4 bases and J by 7 bases, with 16 bases between the two germline ends. In nucleotides, the CDR3 is TGTGCCAGTAGTACCGAGGGGGTGAAGCGTGGCTACACCTTC. Its protein product is CASSTEGVKRGYTF. Using reference TRBV19 and TRBJ1-2 for the parts outside the CDR3, the full variable domain is DGGITQSPKYLFRKEGQNVTLSCEQNLNHDAMYWYRQDPGQGLRLIYYSQIVNDFQKGDIAEGYSVSREKKESFPLTVTSAQKNPTAFYLCASSTEGVKRGYTFGSGTRLTVV.

This chain links TRBV4-1 with TRBJ1-5; D unclear. Germline lookup yields CDR1 MGHRA and CDR2 YSYEKL. The CDR3 is made up of 14 amino acids. V was trimmed by 0 bases and J by 5 bases, leaving 8 bases between them. The CDR3 nucleotides read TGCGCCAGCAGCCAAGACCCTGAGGATCAGCCCCAGCATTTT. Translated: CASSQDPEDQPQHF.

This rearrangement joins TRBV9 to TRBJ2-7; maybe TRBD2 (6 bases). Germline CDR1 SGDLS, CDR2 YYNGEE. Trimming cost V 4 bases and J 3 bases, with 14 bases left between them. The CDR3 contains 14 residues. The CDR3 here is CASSPTGDDYEQYF. The CDR3, as DNA: TGTGCCAGCAGCCCCACGGGGGACGACTACGAGCAGTACTTC.

This clone was seen a single time. The gene calls are TRBV4-3 and TRBJ1-2; TRBD1 might be the D (5 bases). The CDR3 contains 16 residues. Trimming shortened V by 3 bases and J by 4 bases, and 18 bases separated the two germline ends. Germline values: CDR1 LGHNA, CDR2 YSLEER. The CDR3 reads CASSQRWEGSGYGYTF. CDR3 in DNA: TGCGCCAGCAGCCAGAGGTGGGAGGGGTCGGGCTATGGCTACACCTTC.

The table lists this clone with a few counts. The chain joins TRBV24-1 to TRBJ2-1; 11 bases agree with TRBD1. The V and J ends lost 4 bases and 6 bases, in that order; junction bases with no gene match: 10. CDR3 length: 17 amino acids. CDR1 is KGHDR, CDR2 SFDVKD, per germline. CDR3 coding DNA: TGTGCCACCAGTGAATACGGGACAGGGGGACACCTCAATGAGCAGTTCTTC. Its translation is CATSEYGTGGHLNEQFF.

The chain joins TRBV5-6 to TRBJ1-3; no firm D call. CDR1 is SGHDT and CDR2 is YYEEEE in the germline V gene. The V end lost 2 bases, the J end lost 8 bases, and 20 bases lay between the germline ends. The CDR3 spans 16 residues. The CDR3 is CASSFSLSFSFDTIYF. The CDR3 DNA is TGTGCCAGCAGCTTCTCGCTGAGTTTTTCCTTCGACACCATATATTTT.

The V call is TRBV3-1 (or the pseudogene TRBV3-2), the J call TRBJ1-2, with D perhaps matching TRBD1 (5 bases). The length of the CDR3 is 16 residues. V dropped 1 base and J dropped 4 bases, with 16 bases sitting between them. CDR1 LGHDT and CDR2 YNNKEL come from the germline V gene (reference sequence). CDR3: CASSQVMGGGSYGYTF. The DNA for the CDR3 is TGTGCCAGCAGCCAAGTTATGGGCGGGGGGAGCTATGGCTACACCTTC.

The J gene is TRBJ2-2, the V gene TRBV7-3; a weak D match, TRBD2 (5 bases). This CDR3 has 15 residues. With 5 bases removed from V and 1 base from J, the gap between germline ends came to 11 bases. The germline CDR1 and CDR2 sequences are SGHTA and FQGTGA. CDR3 loop: CASSRSGKNTGELFF. As DNA, the CDR3 is TGTGCCAGCAGCCGCTCCGGGAAGAACACCGGGGAGCTGTTTTTT.